This paragraph covers one T cell receptor (beta chain) sequence. Distinct nucleotide sequences in the sample also encode this CDR3. The sample comes from a study of blood T cell repertoires in COVID-19. Study-level background: Researchers got acute and convalescent COVID-19 samples from the United States, Italy and Spain. From T cells, B-cell-depleted T cells, or PBMCs came the material, which was cDNA or gDNA.

The V gene lost 3 bases and the J gene lost 2 bases, with 11 bases spanning the gap. Germline loops: CDR1 SGHRS, CDR2 YFSETQ. This CDR3 has 15 amino acids. In the source study's methods: Estimated nucleated cell counts came from reference gene primer amplification. Clones were read by immunoSEQ multiplex PCR, and TCRdb kept only the in-frame ones, dropping some. V and J calls and clone size are those listed in that table; D and trimming were worked out from the DNA. The sample lists about 140,000 clones; more than 60% were seen once. The sequenced material came from peripheral blood. The receptor's source is a man at least 80 years old with acute or convalescent COVID-19. The rearrangement joins TRBV5-1 to TRBJ2-2; possibly TRBD2 for D (6 bases). The CDR3 protein is CASSSGLRNTGELFF. Here the CDR3 DNA reads TGCGCCAGCAGCTCGGGACTCAGAAACACCGGGGAGCTGTTTTTT.